This T cell receptor beta chain was profiled in a study of cytomegalovirus exposure and HLA in healthy donors. Study results and limitations: For cytomegalovirus status, the classifier reportedly gave diagnoses with high specificity and sensitivity. Among the sequence variants, a highly shared cluster was likely an artifact of sequencing. Roughly uniform sequencing depth across donors was assumed, possibly incorrectly. Through in vitro validation, a few CMV-associated chains were shown to be specific for CMV antigens.

The CDR3 extends over 16 amino acids. Germline V lookup: CDR1 SGHDT, CDR2 YYEEEE. V lost 4 bases, J lost 2 bases, and 18 bases lay in between. With respect to this clone: Its antigen is not identified.

The PCR was carried out with 60 Vbeta primers and 13 Jbeta primers. The protocol was immunoSEQ multiplex PCR, while the TCRdb copy is restricted to in-frame clones and leaves out a portion. The sample carries about 160,000 clones, 80% to 85% recorded once. V gene TRBV5-6 combines with J gene TRBJ1-1; D is unresolved. This receptor was identified in a girl aged 2-15 years in good health and CMV-seropositive. Sequencing input: PBMCs. The CDR3 coding sequence is TGTGCCAGCAGCCGGCGGGGTGGACCAAAAAACACTGAAGCTTTCTTT. As protein: CASSRRGGPKNTEAFF.